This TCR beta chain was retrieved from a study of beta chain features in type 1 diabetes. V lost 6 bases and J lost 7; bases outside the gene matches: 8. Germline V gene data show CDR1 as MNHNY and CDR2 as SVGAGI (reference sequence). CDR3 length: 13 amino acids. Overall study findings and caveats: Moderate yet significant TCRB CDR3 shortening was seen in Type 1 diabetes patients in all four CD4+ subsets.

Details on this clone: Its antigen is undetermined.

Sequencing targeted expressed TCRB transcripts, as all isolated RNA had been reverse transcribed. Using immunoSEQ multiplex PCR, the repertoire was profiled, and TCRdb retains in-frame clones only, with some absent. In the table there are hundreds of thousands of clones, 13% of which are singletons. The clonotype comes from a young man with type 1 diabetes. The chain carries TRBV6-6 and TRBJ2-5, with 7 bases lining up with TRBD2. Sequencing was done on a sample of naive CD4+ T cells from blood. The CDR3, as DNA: TGTGCCAGCAGCCCCGGACTAGTTGGGACCCAGTACTTC. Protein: CASSPGLVGTQYF.